Below, 3 T cell receptor beta chains from the same sample are listed, as sequenced in a study of blood T cell repertoires in COVID-19. Libraries were prepared by immunoSEQ multiplex PCR; TCRdb keeps only in-frame clonotypes and omits some of them. Of tens of thousands of clones in the sample, around 67% are singletons; the top ten hold 22%. Sample: peripheral blood. The receptors stem from a man in his sixties with acute or convalescent COVID-19.

V is TRBV5-1 and J is TRBJ2-2, with 10 bases fitting TRBD2. V dropped 4 bases and J dropped 3; count of bases not matched to a gene: 9. The CDR3 is 17 amino acids. Germline lookup yields CDR1 SGHRS and CDR2 YFSETQ. For the CDR3, the DNA is TGCGCCAGCAGCCGTAGCGGGGGGACTGCGGACACCGGGGAGCTGTTTTTT. This codes for CASSRSGGTADTGELFF. The whole variable domain, remainder taken from reference TRBV5-1 and TRBJ2-2, is KAGVTQTPRYLIKTRGQQVTLSCSPISGHRSVSWYQQTPGQGLQFLFEYFSETQRNKGNFPGRFSGRQFSNSRSEMNVSTLELGDSALYLCASSRSGGTADTGELFFGEGSRLTVL.

V usage is TRBV30 and J usage is TRBJ1-1; D is perhaps TRBD1 (5 bases). Germline V gives CDR1 GTSNPN, CDR2 SVGIG (reference sequence). V lost 4 bases to trimming and J lost 1 base, with 13 bases between them. The CDR3 is 14 residues long. The chain's CDR3 is CAWTGQFSNTEAFF. The CDR3, as DNA: TGTGCCTGGACCGGACAATTCTCGAACACTGAAGCTTTCTTT.

The chain combines TRBV18 with TRBJ2-5; 7 bases are a match to TRBD1. The germline V gene has CDR1 KGHSH and CDR2 LQKENI. CDR3 length: 15 residues. Trimming cost V 3 bases and J 0 bases; bases outside gene matches: 4. This chain's CDR3 is CASSPMGQNQETQYF. In DNA, the CDR3 is TGTGCCAGCTCACCCATGGGACAGAACCAAGAGACCCAGTACTTC.